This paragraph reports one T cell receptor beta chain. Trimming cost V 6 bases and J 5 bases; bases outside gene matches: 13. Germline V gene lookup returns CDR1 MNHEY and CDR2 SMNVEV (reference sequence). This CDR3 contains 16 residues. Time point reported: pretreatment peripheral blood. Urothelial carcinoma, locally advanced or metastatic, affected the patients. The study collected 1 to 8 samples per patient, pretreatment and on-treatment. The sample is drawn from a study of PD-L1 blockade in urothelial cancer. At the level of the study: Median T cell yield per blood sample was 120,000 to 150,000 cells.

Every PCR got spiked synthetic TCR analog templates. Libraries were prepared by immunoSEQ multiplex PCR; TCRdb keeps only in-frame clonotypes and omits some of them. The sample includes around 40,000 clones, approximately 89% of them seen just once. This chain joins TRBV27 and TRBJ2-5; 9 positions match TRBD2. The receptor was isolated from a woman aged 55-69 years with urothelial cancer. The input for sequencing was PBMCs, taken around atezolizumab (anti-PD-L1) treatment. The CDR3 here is CASSQNWLAGRETQYF. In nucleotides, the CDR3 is TGTGCCAGCAGCCAGAATTGGCTAGCGGGAAGGGAGACCCAGTACTTC.